The 32 T cell receptor beta chains below were found in one sample sequenced in a study of blood T cell repertoires in COVID-19. The table came from immunoSEQ multiplex PCR; TCRdb's copy has only in-frame clones and leaves some out. The table includes 200,000 to 300,000 clones, approximately 80% detected once. The sample consisted of peripheral blood. Every receptor here comes from a woman aged 80 or older with acute or convalescent COVID-19.

The V call is TRBV4-1, the J call TRBJ2-4; TRBD1 matches 10 bases. Germline trimming cut 3 bases from V and 7 bases from J; bases unmatched to any gene: 3. CDR1 and CDR2 (germline): MGHRA, YSYEKL. The CDR3 contains 14 residues. The CDR3 nucleotides are TGCGCCAGCAGCCACCCGGGACAGGGGAACATTCAGTACTTC. The encoded protein is CASSHPGQGNIQYF.

The V call is TRBV18, the J call TRBJ2-1, with 10 bases identical to TRBD1. The CDR3 runs to 15 residues. Trimming took 3 bases from V and 6 from J; bases not matched to a gene: 5. Germline V gives CDR1 KGHSH, CDR2 LQKENI. The CDR3 reads CASSPGQGGRNEQFF. In DNA form, the CDR3 reads TGTGCCAGCTCACCCGGACAGGGGGGGCGCAATGAGCAGTTCTTC.

CDR3 DNA: TGTGCCATCAGTGAGTCAATGGCTAGCGGGGGAGAGACCCAGTACTTC. Its translation: CAISESMASGGETQYF. The V and J genes are TRBV10-3 and TRBJ2-5; 10 nucleotides line up with TRBD2. Germline V gives CDR1 ENHRY, CDR2 SYGVKD. CDR3 length equals 16 residues. The junction had 5 bases not matched to a gene; V was cut back by 0 bases and J by 4 bases.

This chain links TRBV30 with TRBJ2-7, with 11 bases aligning to TRBD1. This CDR3 is built from 13 residues. The germline CDR1 and CDR2 sequences are GTSNPN and SVGIG (reference sequence). The J segment lost 9 bases and the V segment lost 1 base, leaving 5 bases of the junction unmatched. The CDR3 reads CAWSGDRGASQYF. The CDR3 DNA reads as TGTGCCTGGAGTGGGGACAGGGGGGCCTCGCAGTACTTC.

This clone was detected a few times. The rearrangement joins TRBV19 to TRBJ1-6; D may be TRBD1 (6 bases). The germline CDR1 and CDR2 sequences are LNHDA and SQIVND (reference sequence). This CDR3 spans 15 amino acids. The V and J ends lost 8 bases and 5 bases respectively, with 16 bases between them. As DNA, the CDR3 is TGTGCCAGTCGGGGTACAGGGCCGGATAATTCACCCCTCCACTTT. Encoded protein: CASRGTGPDNSPLHF.

The chain has TRBV25-1 and TRBJ1-1; the D is unclear. The CDR3 spans 16 residues. CDR1 is MGHDK, CDR2 SYGVNS, per germline. V lost 2 bases to trimming and J lost 1 base, with 14 bases between them. The CDR3 here is CASSETHHSGNTEAFF. CDR3 DNA sequence: TGTGCCAGCAGTGAAACTCATCACTCAGGGAACACTGAAGCTTTCTTT.

The chain is built from TRBV6-5 and TRBJ2-1; tentatively, D is TRBD2 (6 bases). Between the trimmed V and J ends, which lost 4 bases and 9 bases, there was a span of 10 bases. This CDR3 spans 12 amino acids. Per the germline V gene, CDR1 is MNHEY and CDR2 is SVGAGI. The CDR3 bases are TGTGCCAGCAGTTCTCGGAGGGGTGAGCAGTTCTTC. It yields the protein CASSSRRGEQFF.

The chain is built from TRBV15 and TRBJ1-6; 12 nucleotides agree with TRBD1. V shed 4 bases, J shed 7 bases, and the junction held 8 bases outside the gene matches. The CDR3 totals 17 residues. Germline CDR1 and CDR2: LNHNV and YYDKDF (reference sequence). CDR3 nucleotide sequence: TGTGCCACCAGCAAAGCCGGGACAGGGGGCTTGAATTCACCCCTCCACTTT. This translates into CATSKAGTGGLNSPLHF.

The gene calls are TRBV6-5 and TRBJ2-5; D remains ambiguous. Germline-derived CDR1 and CDR2 are MNHEY and SVGAGI. V lost 7 bases and J 5 bases, leaving 8 bases between the germline ends. The CDR3 is 11 residues long. As DNA, the CDR3 is TGTGCCAGCACCTCGCAGGAGACCCAGTACTTC. This gives the protein CASTSQETQYF.

The chain uses TRBV2 and TRBJ2-5; 7 bases are shared with TRBD1. CDR3 length: 15 residues. V shed 6 bases, J shed 2 bases, and the junction held 9 bases outside the gene matches. Germline V gives CDR1 SNHLY, CDR2 FYNNEI. The CDR3 is CASRGFRGPQETQYF. CDR3 DNA sequence: TGTGCCAGCAGGGGGTTTAGGGGGCCTCAAGAGACCCAGTACTTC.

CDR3 sequence reads: CASSPPMGLAGGNEQFF. The CDR3 nucleotides are TGTGCCAGCTCACCCCCGATGGGGCTAGCGGGGGGGAATGAGCAGTTCTTC. The chain links TRBV18 to TRBJ2-1, with 12 bases that match TRBD2. The CDR3 covers 17 residues. CDR1 is KGHSH, CDR2 LQKENI, per germline. V was clipped by 3 bases and J by 7 bases; unmatched bases: 10.

This clone was picked up one time. The rearrangement links TRBV9 to TRBJ2-7; possible D gene TRBD2, 6 bases. This CDR3 contains 16 residues. Germline lookup yields CDR1 SGDLS and CDR2 YYNGEE. V dropped 1 base and J dropped 4 bases, with 18 bases sitting between them. The CDR3 sequence is CASSVSRDSKRYEQYF. The CDR3 coding sequence is TGTGCCAGCAGCGTAAGTCGGGACTCCAAAAGGTACGAGCAGTACTTC.

The V gene is TRBV11-2, the J gene TRBJ2-5, with 10 bases that match TRBD1. Germline values: CDR1 SGHAT, CDR2 FQNNGV. The CDR3 extends over 16 amino acids. V trimming: 5 bases; J trimming: 5 bases; junction bases outside the gene matches: 11. The CDR3 protein is CASSQVPGTGVETQYF. Written as DNA, the CDR3 is TGTGCCAGCAGCCAGGTCCCCGGGACAGGGGTCGAGACCCAGTACTTC.

The chain joins TRBV24-1 to TRBJ2-5; 14 bases match TRBD2. Germline-derived CDR1 and CDR2 are KGHDR and SFDVKD. J was trimmed by 5 bases and V by 4 bases; bases with no gene match: 5. CDR3 length: 16 residues. The CDR3 loop reads CATSEAGLAGEETQYF. Written as DNA, the CDR3 is TGTGCCACCAGTGAAGCGGGACTAGCGGGGGAGGAGACCCAGTACTTC.

This clone came up once. This sample also contains other DNA sequences that code for the same CDR3. V gene TRBV5-1 combines with J gene TRBJ2-5; tentative D call: TRBD2 (5 bases). V gave up 0 bases and J gave up 4 bases, with 13 bases separating them. Germline assignment: CDR1 SGHRS and CDR2 YFSETQ. The CDR3 has 15 residues. The DNA of the CDR3 is TGCGCCAGCAGCTTGGGGGCAGGAGGAGGAGAGACCCAGTACTTC. It translates to CASSLGAGGGETQYF.

For the CDR3, the DNA is TGTGCCAGCAGTTCACCGGGACAGACAAAAGAGACCCAGTACTTC. This encodes CASSSPGQTKETQYF. This rearrangement joins TRBV6-6 to TRBJ2-5; 7 bases match TRBD1. CDR1 MNHNY and CDR2 SVGAGI come from the germline V gene (reference sequence). This CDR3 has 15 residues. V lost 4 bases and J lost 3; bases outside the gene matches: 8.

This clone was recorded only once. The genes are TRBV6-5 and TRBJ2-7, with 7 bases fitting TRBD1. The germline V gene has CDR1 MNHEY and CDR2 SVGAGI. The CDR3 is made up of 12 amino acids. With V trimmed by 8 bases and J by 4 bases, 5 bases remained unmatched. CDR3 in DNA: TGTGCCAGCTCCGACAGGGAGTACGAGCAGTACTTC. This gives the protein CASSDREYEQYF.

The chain recombines TRBV28 with TRBJ2-6; 11 bases are shared with TRBD1. CDR1 and CDR2 from the germline V gene are MDHEN and SYDVKM. J was trimmed by 2 bases and V by 6 bases; bases with no gene match: 6. This CDR3 contains 17 residues. CDR3 in DNA: TGTGCCAGCAGAACCGGGACAGGGGGGACTGGGGCCAACGTCCTGACTTTC. Its protein product is CASRTGTGGTGANVLTF. Based on the CDR3 plus reference TRBV28 and TRBJ2-6, the full variable domain is DVKVTQSSRYLVKRTGEKVFLECVQDMDHENMFWYRQDPGLGLRLIYFSYDVKMKEKGDIPEGYSVSREKKERFSLILESASTNQTSMYLCASRTGTGGTGANVLTFGAGSRLTVL.

The V and J genes are TRBV5-1 and TRBJ2-6; D is perhaps TRBD2 (5 bases). The CDR3 is 16 amino acids. V lost 4 bases to trimming and J lost 0 bases, with 11 bases between them. Per the germline V gene, CDR1 is SGHRS and CDR2 is YFSETQ. The CDR3 region has the DNA TGCGCCAGCAGCCCAGGACTGTTCTCTGGGGCCAACGTCCTGACTTTC. This codes for CASSPGLFSGANVLTF.

The chain joins TRBV3-1 (or the pseudogene TRBV3-2) to TRBJ2-2; 9 bases match TRBD1. The J segment lost 6 bases and the V segment lost 1 base, leaving 0 bases of the junction unmatched. This CDR3 is built from 14 residues. CDR1 and CDR2 (germline): LGHDT, YNNKEL (reference sequence). This chain's CDR3 is CASSQGTGAGELFF. The CDR3 nucleotides are TGTGCCAGCAGCCAAGGGACAGGGGCCGGGGAGCTGTTTTTT.

V is TRBV7-9 and J is TRBJ2-3; the match to TRBD1 covers 10 bases. After removal of 2 bases from V and 0 bases from J, the junction contained 11 bases not matched to a gene. From germline, CDR1 is SEHNR and CDR2 FQNEAQ (reference sequence). This CDR3 has 19 residues. Here the CDR3 DNA reads TGTGCCAGCAGCTTATGGGGACAGGGGCCCCCATCTAGCACAGATACGCAGTATTTT. Its translation is CASSLWGQGPPSSTDTQYF.

Turning to this clone: At one end the junction does not follow the germline gene, possibly because of a read error. The rearrangement joins TRBV9 to TRBJ2-4, with 11 bases that match TRBD1. This CDR3 is built from 17 residues. The germline gives CDR1 SGDLS, CDR2 YYNGEE. Here the CDR3 DNA reads TGCGCCCGCAGCGTAGGGGGACAGGGGGGAAACAAAAACATTCAGTACTTC. Amino acid sequence: CARSVGGQGGNKNIQYF.

In DNA, the CDR3 is TGCGCCAGCAGCCCAGCCGAGGTATCGAACACCGGGGAGCTGTTTTTT. Amino acids: CASSPAEVSNTGELFF. This rearrangement joins TRBV5-1 to TRBJ2-2; D unresolved. This CDR3 region has 16 residues. Germline V CDR1 and CDR2: SGHRS, YFSETQ. Trimming left V 4 bases short and J 0 bases short, with 13 bases between. Based on the CDR3 plus reference TRBV5-1 and TRBJ2-2, the full variable domain is KAGVTQTPRYLIKTRGQQVTLSCSPISGHRSVSWYQQTPGQGLQFLFEYFSETQRNKGNFPGRFSGRQFSNSRSEMNVSTLELGDSALYLCASSPAEVSNTGELFFGEGSRLTVL.

This chain connects TRBV7-2 to TRBJ1-1; D is uncertain. The CDR3 extends over 15 amino acids. Deletions cut 5 bases from V and 0 bases from J, with 13 bases between. Germline CDR1 SGHTA, CDR2 FQGNSA. CDR3 nucleotides: TGTGCCAGCAGCGCCTCATGGAGGATGAACACTGAAGCTTTCTTT. Its translation: CASSASWRMNTEAFF. Looking up the rest from reference TRBV7-2 and TRBJ1-1 gives the full variable domain: GAGVSQSPSNKVTEKGKDVELRCDPISGHTALYWYRQSLGQGLEFLIYFQGNSAPDKSGLPSDRFSAERTGGSVSTLTIQRTQQEDSAVYLCASSASWRMNTEAFFGQGTRLTVV.

This clone was counted a few times. J is TRBJ1-4 and V is TRBV27; 7 bases agree with TRBD1. Germline CDR1 reads MNHEY; CDR2 reads SMNVEV (reference sequence). The junction had 11 bases not matched to a gene; V was cut back by 6 bases and J by 7 bases. The CDR3 sequence is 15 residues long. The CDR3 sequence: CASSHLGGAVEKLFF. The CDR3 region has the DNA TGTGCCAGCAGCCATTTAGGGGGCGCGGTTGAAAAACTGTTTTTT.

The chain is built from TRBV5-5 and TRBJ2-2, with D possibly being TRBD1 (6 bases). CDR1 and CDR2 (germline): SGHKS, YYEKEE (reference sequence). This CDR3 has 13 amino acids. Trimming pared 3 bases from V and 5 bases from J, leaving 8 bases between. CDR3 DNA: TGTGCCAGCAGCTCACAGGGAACCGGGGAGCTGTTTTTT. Its translation is CASSSQGTGELFF.

This clone is a singleton in its sample. The rearrangement uses TRBV28 and TRBJ1-2; D perhaps matches TRBD1 (5 bases). V was pared by 5 bases and J by 2 bases, with 12 bases between. This CDR3 region has 14 residues. Per the germline V gene, CDR1 is MDHEN and CDR2 is SYDVKM. CDR3 loop: CASSVVQANYGYTF. The CDR3 coding sequence is TGTGCCAGCAGTGTAGTACAGGCAAACTATGGCTACACCTTC.

The chain recombines TRBV7-3 with TRBJ2-3, with 8 bases matching TRBD2. Losses at the gene ends were 5 bases for V and 6 bases for J; bases not matched to a gene: 10. The germline V gene has CDR1 SGHTA and CDR2 FQGTGA. The CDR3 runs to 15 residues. The CDR3 here is CASSPTAGVGDTQYF. CDR3 in DNA: TGTGCCAGCAGCCCTACAGCGGGGGTCGGGGATACGCAGTATTTT.

The rearrangement links TRBV27 to TRBJ1-2; no reliable D call. Trimming removed 10 bases from V and 1 base from J, with 13 bases in between. The CDR3 sequence is 13 residues long. Germline V gene data show CDR1 as MNHEY and CDR2 as SMNVEV (reference sequence). CDR3 sequence: CAIGPGINYGYTF. CDR3 nucleotides: TGTGCCATCGGACCCGGGATTAACTATGGCTACACCTTC.

The CDR3 DNA sequence: TGTGCCAGCAGCCTACAAGCCGGGACAGGGGAATACAATGAGCAGTTCTTC. Residues: CASSLQAGTGEYNEQFF. The V call is TRBV7-3, the J call TRBJ2-1; 10 bases agree with TRBD1. The CDR3 runs 17 residues. V dropped 5 bases and J dropped 4; count of bases not matched to a gene: 11. In germline, CDR1 is SGHTA, CDR2 FQGTGA.

The J gene is TRBJ1-5, the V gene TRBV2; 7 bases line up with TRBD1. Germline V CDR1 and CDR2: SNHLY, FYNNEI. The CDR3 spans 15 residues. After removal of 6 bases from V and 2 bases from J, the junction contained 7 bases not matched to a gene. The CDR3 nucleotides are TGTGCCAGCAGCGGGACCCAGGGGGGCAATCAGCCCCAGCATTTT. Residues: CASSGTQGGNQPQHF.

The V and J genes are TRBV29-1 and TRBJ2-3; tentative D call: TRBD1 (6 bases). Germline assignment: CDR1 SQVTM and CDR2 ANQGSEA. The CDR3 totals 12 residues. Trimming pared 7 bases from V and 2 bases from J, leaving 10 bases between. The CDR3 sequence: CSARTDTDTQYF. CDR3 nucleotide sequence: TGCAGCGCCCGGACAGACACAGATACGCAGTATTTT.